Included here is one TCR beta chain sequence, with context. This specimen comes from a study of blood T cell repertoires in COVID-19. Study-level information: PBMCs, B-cell-depleted T cells, or T cells provided the cDNA or gDNA that made up the material.

Germline-derived CDR1 and CDR2 are MNHEY and SMNVEV (reference sequence). The CDR3 extends over 14 amino acids. With V trimmed by 8 bases and J by 2 bases, 8 bases remained unmatched. Authors' analysis steps: Researchers report that nucleated cell counts were estimated from reference gene primer amplification. The method was immunoSEQ multiplex PCR; TCRdb's version includes in-frame clones alone and lacks a portion of them. V, J and clone size are those of that table, while D and trimming were read from the DNA. Of 200,000 to 250,000 clones in the sample, 85% to 90% are singletons; the top ten hold approximately 15%.

The chain recombines TRBV27 with TRBJ1-2; the match to TRBD1 covers 7 bases. The receptor was isolated from a man aged 25 to 40 who had been exposed to COVID-19. Sequenced sample: PBMCs or T cells enriched from blood (not recorded which). CDR3 in DNA: TGTGCCAGCGGGCCGGGACAGTCAAACTATGGCTACACCTTC. Encoded protein: CASGPGQSNYGYTF.